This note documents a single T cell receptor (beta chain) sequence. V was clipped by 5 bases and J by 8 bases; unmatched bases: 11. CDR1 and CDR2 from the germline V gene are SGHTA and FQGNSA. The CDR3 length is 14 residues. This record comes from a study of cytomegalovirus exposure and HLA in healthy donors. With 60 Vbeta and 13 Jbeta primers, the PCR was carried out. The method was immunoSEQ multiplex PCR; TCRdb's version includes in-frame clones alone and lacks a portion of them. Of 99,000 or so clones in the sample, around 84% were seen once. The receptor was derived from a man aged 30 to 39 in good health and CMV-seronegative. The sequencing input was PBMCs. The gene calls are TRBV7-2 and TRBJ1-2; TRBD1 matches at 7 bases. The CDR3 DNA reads TGTGCCAGCAGCCCAAACCGCCAGGGGGGAGGCTACACCTTC. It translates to CASSPNRQGGGYTF.